The 16 T cell receptor beta chains given below trace back to one sample, sequenced in a study of T-cell reconstitution after alpha-beta-depleted transplantation in children. Molecular barcoding with unique molecular identifiers was used for the TCRbeta library. TCRdb re-called the PCR reads through MiXCR, storing one row per CDR3 protein. The data show more than 3,000 distinct CDR3 sequences, 22% seen once. The specimen comprised PBMCs, mostly from graft donor cells, sampled 60 days after TCRalphabeta/CD19-depleted stem cell transplant. Receptors originate from a male patient aged 2-15 years who had a stem cell transplant for acute lymphoblastic leukemia, so the T cells may come from the graft donor.

This clonotype was counted at least ten times. The gene calls are TRBV27 and TRBJ2-7; 12 bases map to TRBD2. The length of the CDR3 is 14 residues. Germline values: CDR1 MNHEY, CDR2 SMNVEV (reference sequence). J lost 3 bases, V lost 7 bases, and 4 bases had no gene match. CDR3 DNA: TGTGCCAGCATCGGACTAGCGGGACTCTACGAGCAGTACTTC. Residues: CASIGLAGLYEQYF.

This clonotype came up many times. This sequence joins TRBV25-1 and TRBJ1-2; 8 bases align to TRBD1. Trimming took 3 bases from V and 7 from J; bases not matched to a gene: 4. Germline lookup yields CDR1 MGHDK and CDR2 SYGVNS. The CDR3 spans 13 residues. CDR3 in DNA: TGTGCCAGCAGTGACAGGGGGCTGGTTGGCTACACCTTC. Translation gives CASSDRGLVGYTF.

The genes are TRBV12-2 and TRBJ1-5. TRBV12-2 is marked as a pseudogene. The CDR3 has 14 residues. In DNA, the CDR3 is TGTGCAAGTCTAAAAAGGTCACGGCATCAGCCCCAGCATTTT. Residues: CASLKRSRHQPQHF.

This sequence joins TRBV6-2 or TRBV6-3 and TRBJ2-1; 13 nucleotides match TRBD2. The ends lost 5 bases at V and 6 bases at J; junction bases unmatched: 7. The CDR3 has 16 amino acids. Germline CDR1 MNHEY, CDR2 SVGEGT. CDR3 nucleotide sequence: TGTGCCAGCAGTACCCAGGGACTAGCGGGAAGCAATGAGCAGTTCTTC. It yields the protein CASSTQGLAGSNEQFF.

This chain joins TRBV20-1 and TRBJ2-5, with TRBD2 as a possible D gene (6 bases). Trimming stripped 4 bases from V and 0 bases from J, with 9 bases between. CDR1 DFQATT and CDR2 SNEGSKA come from the germline V gene (reference sequence). This CDR3 comprises 13 residues. In DNA form, the CDR3 reads TGCAGTGCTACCAGCGGGTACCAAGAGACCCAGTACTTC. Translation: CSATSGYQETQYF.

In its sample, this clonotype is medium-sized. The rearrangement joins TRBV3-1 to TRBJ2-7, with D perhaps TRBD1 (5 bases). CDR1 is LGHDT, CDR2 YNNKEL, per germline (reference sequence). The V end lost 6 bases, the J end lost 0 bases, and 18 bases lay between the germline ends. The CDR3 runs 16 residues. The CDR3 protein is CASSPGWSPFSYEQYF. The DNA for the CDR3 is TGTGCCAGCAGTCCAGGGTGGAGTCCCTTCTCCTACGAGCAGTACTTC.

By sample fraction, this clonotype is medium-sized. The chain is built from TRBV12-3 or TRBV12-4 and TRBJ2-1, with TRBD2 as a possible D gene (5 bases). With 4 bases removed from V and 0 bases from J, the gap between germline ends came to 16 bases. This CDR3 is 17 amino acids long. The CDR3 nucleotides read TGTGCCAGCAGTTCCTTAGCGACTTTAATCTCCTACAATGAGCAGTTCTTC. Translated: CASSSLATLISYNEQFF.

The rearrangement links TRBV7-9 to TRBJ1-2; unclear D gene. Per the germline V gene, CDR1 is SEHNR and CDR2 is FQNEAQ (reference sequence). This CDR3 region has 16 residues. V shed 4 bases and J shed 1 base, with 16 bases lying between them. Written as DNA, the CDR3 is TGTGCCAGCAGCTCCCGCGATGAATGGTTTAACTATGGCTACACCTTC. Its protein is CASSSRDEWFNYGYTF.

In this sample, this clonotype is large. The gene calls are TRBV4-3 and TRBJ1-2, with D unclear. The germline V gene encodes CDR1 LGHNA and CDR2 YSLEER. The CDR3 has 15 amino acids. Trimming took 0 bases from V and 0 from J, leaving 8 bases between them. DNA of the CDR3: TGCGCCAGCAGCCAAGATTCCAAAGCTAACTATGGCTACACCTTC. Encoded protein: CASSQDSKANYGYTF.

The sample holds a few counts of this clonotype. CDR3: CASSHFRETQYF. In DNA, the CDR3 is TGCGCCAGCAGTCACTTCCGGGAGACCCAGTACTTC. The genes are TRBV23-1 and TRBJ2-5; D uncertain. TRBV23-1 is placed among ORFs of uncertain function. The CDR3 runs 12 residues. V gave up 3 bases and J gave up 5 bases, with 7 bases separating them.

Judged by abundance, this clonotype is medium-sized. The chain links TRBV21-1 to TRBJ1-5; the table assigns TRBD1, which was not confirmed against the DNA. TRBV21-1 is noted as a pseudogene. This CDR3 comprises 20 residues. CDR3 nucleotide sequence: TGTGCCAGCAGCAAAGTCTGGCGGACAGGGCCACCTAATAGCAATCAGCCCCAGCATTTT. This codes for CASSKVWRTGPPNSNQPQHF.

This clonotype has more than one count but fewer than ten. The rearrangement links TRBV5-3 to TRBJ2-3; D ambiguous. TRBV5-3 is an ORF; its function is uncertain. Trimming cost V 9 bases and J 2 bases, with 10 bases left between them. CDR3 length: 12 amino acids. The CDR3 spells CAMGPDTDTQYF. CDR3 bases: TGTGCCATGGGCCCCGACACAGATACGCAGTATTTT.

This clonotype turned up a few times. The chain couples TRBV6-5 to TRBJ1-1, with D unresolved. The V gene's germline CDR1 is MNHEY and CDR2 SVGAGI. Trimming removed 4 bases at V and 1 base at J, with 13 bases between. The CDR3 length is 15 residues. CDR3 in amino acids: CASSSVDAGNTEAFF. CDR3 nucleotides: TGTGCCAGCAGTTCCGTGGACGCGGGGAACACTGAAGCTTTCTTT.

In its sample, this clonotype is medium-sized (0.01 to 0.1%). The chain links TRBV20-1 to TRBJ2-5; 9 nucleotides align to TRBD1. The CDR3 totals 13 residues. Germline CDR1 reads DFQATT; CDR2 reads SNEGSKA (reference sequence). Unmatched junction bases numbered 2, after V lost 2 bases and J lost 4 bases. The DNA for the CDR3 is TGCAGTGCTAGACCGGACAGGGGAGAGACCCAGTACTTC. Residues: CSARPDRGETQYF.

Within the sample, this clonotype is medium-sized. The V and J genes are TRBV7-9 and TRBJ1-6, with D perhaps TRBD1 (6 bases). CDR1 is SEHNR and CDR2 is FQNEAQ in the germline V gene (reference sequence). This CDR3 is built from 14 residues. V shed 4 bases and J shed 15 bases, with 19 bases lying between them. The CDR3 nucleotides read TGTGCCAGCAGCTCCGGACAGTTGGGGGACAACCTCCACTTT. Residues: CASSSGQLGDNLHF.

The chain combines TRBV3-1 with TRBJ2-7; D is ambiguous. With 10 bases removed from V and 6 bases from J, the gap between germline ends came to 22 bases. In germline, CDR1 is LGHDT, CDR2 YNNKEL (reference sequence). The length of the CDR3 is 14 residues. This CDR3 is CATSPSGLFSEQYF. The CDR3 DNA reads as TGTGCCACCTCCCCCTCTGGGCTTTTCTCCGAGCAGTACTTC.